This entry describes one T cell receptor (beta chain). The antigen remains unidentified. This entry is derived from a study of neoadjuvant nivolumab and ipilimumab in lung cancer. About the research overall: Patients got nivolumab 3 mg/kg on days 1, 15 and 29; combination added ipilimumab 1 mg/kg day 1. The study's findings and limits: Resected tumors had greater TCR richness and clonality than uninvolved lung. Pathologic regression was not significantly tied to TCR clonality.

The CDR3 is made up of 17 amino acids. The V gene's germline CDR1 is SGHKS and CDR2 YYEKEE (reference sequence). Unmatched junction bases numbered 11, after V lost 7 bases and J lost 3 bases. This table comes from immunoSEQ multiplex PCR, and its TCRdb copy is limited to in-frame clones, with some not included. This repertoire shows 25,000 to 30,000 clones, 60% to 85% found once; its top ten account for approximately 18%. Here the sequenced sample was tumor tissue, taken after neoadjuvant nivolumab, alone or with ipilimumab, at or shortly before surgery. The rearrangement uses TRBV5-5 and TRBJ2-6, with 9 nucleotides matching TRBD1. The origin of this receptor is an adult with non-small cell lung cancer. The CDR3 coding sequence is TGTGCCAGCTATGGGACAGGGAGGTTAGATGGGGCCAACGTCCTGACTTTC. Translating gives CASYGTGRLDGANVLTF. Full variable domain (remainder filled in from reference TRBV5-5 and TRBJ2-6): DAGVTQSPTHLIKTRGQQVTLRCSPISGHKSVSWYQQVLGQGPQFIFQYYEKEERGRGNFPDRFSARQFPNYSSELNVNALLLGDSALYLCASYGTGRLDGANVLTFGAGSRLTVL.